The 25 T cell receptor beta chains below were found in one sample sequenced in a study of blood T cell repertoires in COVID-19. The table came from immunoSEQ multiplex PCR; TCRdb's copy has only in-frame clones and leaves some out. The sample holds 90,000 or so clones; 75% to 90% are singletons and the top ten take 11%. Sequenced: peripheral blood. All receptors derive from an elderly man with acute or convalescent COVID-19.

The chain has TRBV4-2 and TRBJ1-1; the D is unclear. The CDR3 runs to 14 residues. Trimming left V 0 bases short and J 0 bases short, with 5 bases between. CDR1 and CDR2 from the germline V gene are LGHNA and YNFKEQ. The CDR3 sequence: CASSQEQMNTEAFF. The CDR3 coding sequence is TGTGCCAGCAGCCAAGAACAGATGAACACTGAAGCTTTCTTT.

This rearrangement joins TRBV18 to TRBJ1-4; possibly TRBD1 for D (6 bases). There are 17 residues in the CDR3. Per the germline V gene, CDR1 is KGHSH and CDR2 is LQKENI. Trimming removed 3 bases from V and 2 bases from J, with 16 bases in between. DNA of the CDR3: TGTGCCAGCTCACCGCGGACAGCAACCGGGACTAATGAAAAACTGTTTTTT. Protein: CASSPRTATGTNEKLFF. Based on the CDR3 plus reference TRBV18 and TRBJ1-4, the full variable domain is NAGVMQNPRHLVRRRGQEARLRCSPMKGHSHVYWYRQLPEEGLKFMVYLQKENIIDESGMPKERFSAEFPKEGPSILRIQQVVRGDSAAYFCASSPRTATGTNEKLFFGSGTQLSVL.

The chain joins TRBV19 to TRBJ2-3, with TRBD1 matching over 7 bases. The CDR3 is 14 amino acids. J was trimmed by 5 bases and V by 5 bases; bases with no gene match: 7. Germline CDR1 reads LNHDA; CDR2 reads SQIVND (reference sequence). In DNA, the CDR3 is TGTGCCAGTAGTGACAGGGCGTGGGTAGATACGCAGTATTTT. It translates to CASSDRAWVDTQYF.

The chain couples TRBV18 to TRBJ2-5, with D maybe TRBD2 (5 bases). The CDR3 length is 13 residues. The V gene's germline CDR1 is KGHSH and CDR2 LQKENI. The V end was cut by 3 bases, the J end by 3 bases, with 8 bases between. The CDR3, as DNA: TGTGCCAGCTCACCGGCCGGGAAAGAGACCCAGTACTTC. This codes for CASSPAGKETQYF.

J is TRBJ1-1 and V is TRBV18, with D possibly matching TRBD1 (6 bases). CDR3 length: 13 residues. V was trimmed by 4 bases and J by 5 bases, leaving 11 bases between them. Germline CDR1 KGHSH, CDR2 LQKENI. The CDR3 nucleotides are TGTGCCAGCTCACTAGCCGGGACAACTGAAGCTTTCTTT. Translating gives CASSLAGTTEAFF.

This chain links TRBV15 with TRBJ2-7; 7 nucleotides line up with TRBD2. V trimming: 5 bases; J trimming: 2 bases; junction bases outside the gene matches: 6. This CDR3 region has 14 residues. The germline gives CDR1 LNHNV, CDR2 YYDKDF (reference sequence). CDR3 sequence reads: CATSRLAAAYEQYF. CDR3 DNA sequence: TGTGCCACCAGCCGGCTAGCGGCCGCCTACGAGCAGTACTTC. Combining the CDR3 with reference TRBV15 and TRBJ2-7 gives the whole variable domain DAMVIQNPRYQVTQFGKPVTLSCSQTLNHNVMYWYQQKSSQAPKLLFHYYDKDFNNEADTPDNFQSRRPNTSFCFLDIRSPGLGDTAMYLCATSRLAAAYEQYFGPGTRLTVT.

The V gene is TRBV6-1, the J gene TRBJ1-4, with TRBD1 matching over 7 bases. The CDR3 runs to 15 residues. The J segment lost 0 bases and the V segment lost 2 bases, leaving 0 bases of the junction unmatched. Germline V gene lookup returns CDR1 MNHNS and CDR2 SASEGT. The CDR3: CASSEQGATNEKLFF. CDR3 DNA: TGTGCCAGCAGTGAACAGGGGGCAACTAATGAAAAACTGTTTTTT.

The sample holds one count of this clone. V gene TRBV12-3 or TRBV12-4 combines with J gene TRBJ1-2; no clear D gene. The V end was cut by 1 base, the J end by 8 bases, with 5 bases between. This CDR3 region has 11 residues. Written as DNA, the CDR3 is TGTGCCAGCAGTTTAGTTCGGGGCTACACCTTC. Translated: CASSLVRGYTF.

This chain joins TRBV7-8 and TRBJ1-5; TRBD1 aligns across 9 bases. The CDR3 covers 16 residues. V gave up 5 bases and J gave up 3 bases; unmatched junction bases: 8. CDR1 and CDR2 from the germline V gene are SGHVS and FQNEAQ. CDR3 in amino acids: CASSVETGGVNQPQHF. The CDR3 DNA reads TGTGCCAGCAGCGTCGAGACAGGGGGAGTCAATCAGCCCCAGCATTTT. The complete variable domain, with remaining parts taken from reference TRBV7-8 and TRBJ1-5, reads GAGVSQSPRYKVAKRGQDVALRCDPISGHVSLFWYQQALGQGPEFLTYFQNEAQLDKSGLPSDRFFAERPEGSVSTLKIQRTQQEDSAVYLCASSVETGGVNQPQHFGDGTRLSIL.

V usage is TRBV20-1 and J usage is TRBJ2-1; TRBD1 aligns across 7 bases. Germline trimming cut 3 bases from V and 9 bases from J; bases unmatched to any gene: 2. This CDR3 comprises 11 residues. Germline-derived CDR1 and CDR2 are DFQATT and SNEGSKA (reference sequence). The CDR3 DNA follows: TGCAGTGCTAGTAGGGGGCTTGAGCAGTTCTTC. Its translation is CSASRGLEQFF.

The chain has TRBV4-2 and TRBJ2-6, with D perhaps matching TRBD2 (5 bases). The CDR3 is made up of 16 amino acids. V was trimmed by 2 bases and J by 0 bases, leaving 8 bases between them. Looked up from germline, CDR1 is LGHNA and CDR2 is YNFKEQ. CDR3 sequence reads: CASSQFRGSGANVLTF. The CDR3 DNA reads TGTGCCAGCAGCCAATTTCGGGGCTCTGGGGCCAACGTCCTGACTTTC.

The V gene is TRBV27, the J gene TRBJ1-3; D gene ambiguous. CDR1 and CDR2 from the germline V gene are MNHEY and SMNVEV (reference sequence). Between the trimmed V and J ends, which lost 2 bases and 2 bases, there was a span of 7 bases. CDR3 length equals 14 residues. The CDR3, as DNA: TGTGCCAGCAGTTTAAGGAGGGCTGGAAACACCATATATTTT. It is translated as CASSLRRAGNTIYF.

In nucleotides, the CDR3 is TGTGCCAGCAAACTAGGGGGGGCGGTTTACGAGCAGTACTTC. Amino acid sequence: CASKLGGAVYEQYF. The rearrangement links TRBV11-2 to TRBJ2-7, with D perhaps TRBD2 (7 bases). The CDR3 length is 14 residues. The V gene's germline CDR1 is SGHAT and CDR2 FQNNGV. V dropped 7 bases and J dropped 4 bases, with 17 bases sitting between them.

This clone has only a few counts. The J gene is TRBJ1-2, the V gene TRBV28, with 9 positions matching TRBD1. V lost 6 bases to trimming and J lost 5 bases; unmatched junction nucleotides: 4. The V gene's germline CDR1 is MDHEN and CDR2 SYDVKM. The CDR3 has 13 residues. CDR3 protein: CASSPGTGYGYTF. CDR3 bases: TGTGCCAGCAGCCCCGGGACAGGGTATGGCTACACCTTC.

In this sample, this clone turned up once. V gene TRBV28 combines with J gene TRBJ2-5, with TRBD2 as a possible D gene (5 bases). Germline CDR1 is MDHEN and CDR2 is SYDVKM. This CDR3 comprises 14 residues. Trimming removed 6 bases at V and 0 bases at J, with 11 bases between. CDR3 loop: CASSEPGYQETQYF. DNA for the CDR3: TGTGCCAGCAGCGAACCGGGATACCAAGAGACCCAGTACTTC.

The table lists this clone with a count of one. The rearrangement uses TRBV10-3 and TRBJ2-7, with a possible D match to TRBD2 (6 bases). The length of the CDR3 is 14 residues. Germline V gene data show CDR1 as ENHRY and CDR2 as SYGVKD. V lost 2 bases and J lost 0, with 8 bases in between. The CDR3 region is CAISEGLLSYEQYF. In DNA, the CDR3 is TGTGCCATCAGTGAGGGACTACTCTCCTACGAGCAGTACTTC.

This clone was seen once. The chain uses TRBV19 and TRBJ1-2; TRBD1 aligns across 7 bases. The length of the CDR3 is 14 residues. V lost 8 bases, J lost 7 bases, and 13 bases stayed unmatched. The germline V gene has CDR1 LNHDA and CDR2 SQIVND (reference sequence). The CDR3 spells CASGRQGSLLGYTF. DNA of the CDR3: TGTGCCAGTGGGAGACAGGGCTCTTTACTTGGCTACACCTTC.

CDR3 sequence: CATALGYGGRAGEQFF. The CDR3 DNA follows: TGTGCCACCGCCCTAGGGTACGGCGGGAGGGCCGGGGAGCAGTTCTTC. This chain uses TRBV19 with TRBJ2-1, with TRBD2 matching over 9 bases. CDR1 is LNHDA and CDR2 is SQIVND in the germline V gene (reference sequence). This CDR3 spans 16 amino acids. V shed 10 bases and J 10 bases; nucleotides not matched to a gene: 20.

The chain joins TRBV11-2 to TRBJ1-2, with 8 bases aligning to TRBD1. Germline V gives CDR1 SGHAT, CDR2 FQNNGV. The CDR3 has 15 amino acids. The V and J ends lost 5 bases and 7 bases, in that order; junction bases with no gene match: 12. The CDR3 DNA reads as TGTGCCAGCAGCCCTAACTTGGACAGGGAAGGTGGCTACACCTTC. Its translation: CASSPNLDREGGYTF.

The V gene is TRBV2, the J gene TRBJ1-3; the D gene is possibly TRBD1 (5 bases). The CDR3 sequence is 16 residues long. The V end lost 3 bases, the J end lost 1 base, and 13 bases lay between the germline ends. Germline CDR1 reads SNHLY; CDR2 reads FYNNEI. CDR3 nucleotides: TGTGCCAGCAGTGAGGGGCCCGCGCGTTCTGGAAACACCATATATTTT. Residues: CASSEGPARSGNTIYF.

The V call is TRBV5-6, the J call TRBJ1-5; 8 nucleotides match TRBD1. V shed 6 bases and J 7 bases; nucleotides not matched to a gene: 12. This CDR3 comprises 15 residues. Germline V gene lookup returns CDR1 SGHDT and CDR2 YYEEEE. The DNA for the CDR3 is TGTGCCAGCACCAGGGGCCCGGACAGGGACCAGCCCCAGCATTTT. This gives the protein CASTRGPDRDQPQHF.

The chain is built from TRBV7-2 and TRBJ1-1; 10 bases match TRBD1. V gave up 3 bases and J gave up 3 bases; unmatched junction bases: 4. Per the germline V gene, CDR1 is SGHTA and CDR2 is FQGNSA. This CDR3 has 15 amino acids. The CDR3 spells CASSLTGGTYTEAFF. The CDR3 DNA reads TGTGCCAGCAGCTTGACAGGGGGCACGTACACTGAAGCTTTCTTT.

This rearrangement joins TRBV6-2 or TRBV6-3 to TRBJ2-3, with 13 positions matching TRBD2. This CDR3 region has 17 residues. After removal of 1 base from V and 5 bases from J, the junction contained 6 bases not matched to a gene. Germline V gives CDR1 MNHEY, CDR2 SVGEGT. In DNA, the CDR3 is TGTGCCAGCAGTTACTTACTAGCGGGGGGGCAGAAAGATACGCAGTATTTT. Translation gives CASSYLLAGGQKDTQYF.

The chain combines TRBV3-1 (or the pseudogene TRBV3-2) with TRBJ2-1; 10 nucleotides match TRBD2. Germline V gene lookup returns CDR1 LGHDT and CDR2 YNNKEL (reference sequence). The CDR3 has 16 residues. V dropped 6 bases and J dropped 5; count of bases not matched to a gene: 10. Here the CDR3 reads CASSPRAGGPHNEQFF. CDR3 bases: TGTGCCAGCAGTCCTCGAGCGGGAGGGCCCCACAATGAGCAGTTCTTC.

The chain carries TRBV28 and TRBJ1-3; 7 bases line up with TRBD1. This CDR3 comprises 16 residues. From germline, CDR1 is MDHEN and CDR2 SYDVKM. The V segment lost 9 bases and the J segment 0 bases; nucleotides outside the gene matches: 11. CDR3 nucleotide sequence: TGTGCCAGTTACAGGGGCGGGGGGGCCTCTGGAAACACCATATATTTT. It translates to CASYRGGGASGNTIYF.